The 18 T cell receptor beta chains below all came from one sample that was sequenced in a study of blood T cell repertoires in COVID-19. Only in-frame clones appear in the TCRdb table, and some are missing; sequencing was by immunoSEQ multiplex PCR. The table includes about 170,000 clones, about 93% detected once. Sequences were obtained from peripheral blood. These TCRs come from a woman between 50 and 59 years old with acute or convalescent COVID-19.

Comments on this clone: Within the sample, other DNA sequences also encode this same CDR3. The rearrangement joins TRBV12-3 or TRBV12-4 to TRBJ2-1; no reliable D call. The CDR3 has 12 amino acids. V was shortened by 3 bases and J by 8 bases, with 8 bases between the two germline ends. Written as DNA, the CDR3 is TGTGCCAGCAGTTTTGGTCGCGATGAGCAGTTCTTC. Residues: CASSFGRDEQFF.

The J gene is TRBJ1-2, the V gene TRBV12-5, with 7 nucleotides matching TRBD1. Per the germline V gene, CDR1 is LGHNT and CDR2 is FRNRAP. This CDR3 has 15 amino acids. V was pared by 5 bases and J by 7 bases, with 13 bases of the junction left unmatched. The CDR3 here is CASGQDLRGTSGYTF. In DNA form, the CDR3 reads TGTGCTAGTGGTCAAGACCTCAGGGGGACAAGTGGCTACACCTTC.

The V and J genes are TRBV7-9 and TRBJ1-5; D remains ambiguous. Between the trimmed V and J ends, which lost 5 bases and 0 bases, there was a span of 11 bases. The germline V gene encodes CDR1 SEHNR and CDR2 FQNEAQ (reference sequence). The CDR3 runs to 15 residues. The CDR3 here is CASSPAGSSNQPQHF. The CDR3 DNA reads as TGTGCCAGCAGCCCAGCGGGGAGTAGCAATCAGCCCCAGCATTTT.

The chain combines TRBV9 with TRBJ2-1, with 11 nucleotides matching TRBD2. J was trimmed by 3 bases and V by 4 bases; bases with no gene match: 3. This CDR3 has 15 amino acids. Germline-derived CDR1 and CDR2 are SGDLS and YYNGEE. The CDR3 bases are TGTGCCAGCAGCCAAACTAGCGGGGGCTACAATGAGCAGTTCTTC. Translated, it gives CASSQTSGGYNEQFF.

CDR3 region: CATRYAGADTQYF. CDR3 DNA sequence: TGTGCCACCAGATACGCCGGGGCAGATACGCAGTATTTT. The genes are TRBV15 and TRBJ2-3, with D perhaps TRBD2 (5 bases). Trimming cost V 6 bases and J 4 bases, with 11 bases left between them. The CDR3 totals 13 residues. Per the germline V gene, CDR1 is LNHNV and CDR2 is YYDKDF (reference sequence).

V gene TRBV19 combines with J gene TRBJ1-1, with a possible D match to TRBD1 (5 bases). The germline CDR1 and CDR2 sequences are LNHDA and SQIVND (reference sequence). Between the trimmed V and J ends, which lost 6 bases and 4 bases, there was a span of 12 bases. The CDR3 extends over 13 amino acids. CDR3 sequence: CASRSMGGTEAFF. As DNA, the CDR3 is TGTGCCAGTAGGAGTATGGGGGGCACTGAAGCTTTCTTT.

As regards this clone: Other nucleotide sequences in the sample specify the same CDR3. The rearrangement links TRBV9 to TRBJ2-1, with 7 bases identical to TRBD2. V lost 1 base to trimming and J lost 0 bases; unmatched junction nucleotides: 4. Germline V lookup: CDR1 SGDLS, CDR2 YYNGEE. There are 16 residues in the CDR3. CDR3: CASSVSGGSSYNEQFF. Written as DNA, the CDR3 is TGTGCCAGCAGCGTAAGTGGCGGGAGCTCCTACAATGAGCAGTTCTTC.

The chain uses TRBV2 and TRBJ1-5; D is uncertain. The germline V gene encodes CDR1 SNHLY and CDR2 FYNNEI. Trimming cost V 5 bases and J 2 bases, with 16 bases left between them. CDR3 length: 16 residues. In nucleotides, the CDR3 is TGTGCCAGCAGTCTTGGCCTAATCGGGGGCAATCAGCCCCAGCATTTT. This translates into CASSLGLIGGNQPQHF.

V gene TRBV28 combines with J gene TRBJ1-4; 8 nucleotides align to TRBD1. The ends lost 5 bases at V and 2 bases at J; junction bases unmatched: 7. Germline CDR1 and CDR2: MDHEN and SYDVKM. The CDR3 runs 16 residues. The CDR3 DNA follows: TGTGCCAGCAGTAGGACAGGGATAGAGACTAATGAAAAACTGTTTTTT. It yields the protein CASSRTGIETNEKLFF.

A single count supports this clone. The chain couples TRBV30 to TRBJ1-5; possible D gene TRBD1, 5 bases. The ends were cut back, 0 bases at V and 3 bases at J, with 6 bases in the middle. Germline V gene lookup returns CDR1 GTSNPN and CDR2 SVGIG (reference sequence). The CDR3 is made up of 13 amino acids. DNA of the CDR3: TGTGCCTGGAGTGTGACAGTCAATCAGCCCCAGCATTTT. Protein product: CAWSVTVNQPQHF.

The chain recombines TRBV19 with TRBJ2-2, with unresolved D. This CDR3 has 13 residues. Trimming took off 6 bases at V and 1 base at J, with 6 bases between the two ends. Germline-derived CDR1 and CDR2 are LNHDA and SQIVND (reference sequence). CDR3 sequence reads: CASSGGNTGELFF. CDR3 nucleotides: TGTGCCAGTAGCGGTGGGAACACCGGGGAGCTGTTTTTT.

The chain has TRBV20-1 and TRBJ2-1, with D tentatively TRBD2 (5 bases). V was shortened by 6 bases and J by 10 bases, with 10 bases between the two germline ends. This CDR3 has 10 residues. CDR1 DFQATT and CDR2 SNEGSKA come from the germline V gene (reference sequence). The CDR3 loop reads CSATRNEQFF. CDR3 DNA sequence: TGCAGTGCCACTAGGAACGAGCAGTTCTTC.

V gene TRBV3-1 (or the pseudogene TRBV3-2) combines with J gene TRBJ1-2; 9 bases are a match to TRBD1. The CDR3 runs to 19 residues. Germline trimming cut 5 bases from V and 1 base from J; bases unmatched to any gene: 17. The germline gives CDR1 LGHDT, CDR2 YNNKEL (reference sequence). The CDR3 DNA reads TGTGCCAGCAGCTCTCTTGGGACAGGGAAAACACTCATTAACTATGGCTACACCTTC. Its protein is CASSSLGTGKTLINYGYTF.

The chain recombines TRBV6-1 with TRBJ1-1, with D uncertain. Germline V lookup: CDR1 MNHNS, CDR2 SASEGT. Trimming removed 2 bases from V and 1 base from J, with 17 bases in between. The CDR3 length is 17 residues. The CDR3 nucleotides read TGTGCCAGCAGTGAAAAAAGGGAGATCTACCGGAACACTGAAGCTTTCTTT. The encoded protein is CASSEKREIYRNTEAFF.

The V call is TRBV29-1, the J call TRBJ1-2, with unresolved D. The CDR3 is 15 residues long. In germline, CDR1 is SQVTM, CDR2 ANQGSEA. Trimming stripped 4 bases from V and 1 base from J, with 16 bases between. The CDR3 nucleotides are TGCAGCGTTGGCATAGGAGCTACTCATAACTATGGCTACACCTTC. Amino acid sequence: CSVGIGATHNYGYTF.

The rearrangement joins TRBV6-6 to TRBJ1-4; 7 bases map to TRBD1. The CDR3 runs 13 residues. V shed 5 bases and J 8 bases; nucleotides not matched to a gene: 5. The V gene's germline CDR1 is MNHNY and CDR2 SVGAGI (reference sequence). Here the CDR3 DNA reads TGTGCCAGCAGTACCGGGACAGTCGAAAAACTGTTTTTT. This sequence encodes CASSTGTVEKLFF.

This chain uses TRBV4-1 with TRBJ1-4; TRBD1 agrees at 11 bases. The CDR3 extends over 18 amino acids. Looked up from germline, CDR1 is MGHRA and CDR2 is YSYEKL. The ends lost 0 bases at V and 6 bases at J; junction bases unmatched: 9. As DNA, the CDR3 is TGCGCCAGCAGCCAAGATAACCTTAGGGGACAGGGGGATGAAAAACTGTTTTTT. It translates to CASSQDNLRGQGDEKLFF.

This clone was seen more than once but under ten times. This chain connects TRBV7-9 to TRBJ2-7, with TRBD1 matching 8 bases. Germline assignment: CDR1 SEHNR and CDR2 FQNEAQ (reference sequence). V shed 0 bases and J 2 bases; nucleotides not matched to a gene: 6. This CDR3 is built from 16 residues. CDR3 in DNA: TGTGCCAGCAGCTTAGCGCGCGGACAGGGTCCCTACGAGCAGTACTTC. This translates into CASSLARGQGPYEQYF.